A single sample gave rise to the 20 T cell receptor beta chains below, sequenced in a study of immune evolution from preneoplasia to lung adenocarcinoma. Only in-frame clones appear in the TCRdb table, and some are missing; sequencing was by immunoSEQ multiplex PCR. The table shows 5,000 to 6,000 clones, with approximately 84% occurring only once. What was sequenced was FFPE invasive lung adenocarcinoma tissue. The receptors here all came from a person aged 50-69 years with lung adenocarcinoma.

V usage is TRBV2 and J usage is TRBJ2-3; the match to TRBD2 covers 7 bases. CDR1 is SNHLY, CDR2 FYNNEI, per germline. J lost 4 bases, V lost 6 bases, and 7 bases had no gene match. The CDR3 spans 14 residues. In nucleotides, the CDR3 is TGTGCCAGCAGAAGGAGCGGGATGGCAGATACGCAGTATTTT. Its protein is CASRRSGMADTQYF. Using reference TRBV2 and TRBJ2-3 for the parts outside the CDR3, the full variable domain is EPEVTQTPSHQVTQMGQEVILRCVPISNHLYFYWYRQILGQKVEFLVSFYNNEISEKSEIFDDQFSVERPDGSNFTLKIRSTKLEDSAMYFCASRRSGMADTQYFGPGTRLTVL.

Written as DNA, the CDR3 is TGTGCCAGCAGCTTAGAGTATCGGTGGGACAGGGCTTCCTACAATGAGCAGTTCTTC. It translates to CASSLEYRWDRASYNEQFF. V gene TRBV11-3 combines with J gene TRBJ2-1; TRBD1 aligns across 9 bases. This CDR3 is 19 amino acids long. Germline V lookup: CDR1 SGHNT, CDR2 YENEEA. After removal of 0 bases from V and 1 base from J, the junction contained 10 bases not matched to a gene.

The V gene is TRBV19, the J gene TRBJ2-2; no clear D gene. Germline CDR1 and CDR2: LNHDA and SQIVND (reference sequence). There are 14 residues in the CDR3. Trimming took 3 bases from V and 7 from J, leaving 12 bases between them. The chain's CDR3 is CASSIHFMGGELFF. CDR3 DNA: TGTGCCAGTAGTATTCATTTTATGGGCGGGGAGCTGTTTTTT.

The V and J genes are TRBV28 and TRBJ2-1, with 7 bases lining up with TRBD2. Germline CDR1 is MDHEN and CDR2 is SYDVKM. Trimming took 2 bases from V and 7 from J; bases not matched to a gene: 5. The CDR3 extends over 14 amino acids. CDR3 in amino acids: CASSLGLADNEQFF. The CDR3 region has the DNA TGTGCCAGCAGTTTAGGTCTAGCGGATAATGAGCAGTTCTTC.

The chain recombines TRBV6-5 with TRBJ2-7, with a weak D call TRBD2 (6 bases). The V end lost 4 bases, the J end lost 5 bases, and 21 bases lay between the germline ends. CDR3 length equals 16 residues. Germline V gene data show CDR1 as MNHEY and CDR2 as SVGAGI. The CDR3 region is CASSSRLDDTFDEQYF. CDR3 DNA sequence: TGTGCCAGCAGTTCCCGACTAGACGACACATTCGACGAGCAGTACTTC.

This clone was detected a few times. The chain has TRBV27 and TRBJ2-1; unclear D gene. The V end lost 6 bases, the J end lost 6 bases, and 18 bases lay between the germline ends. The CDR3 contains 15 residues. Germline CDR1 MNHEY, CDR2 SMNVEV (reference sequence). This CDR3 reads CASSQRATSFNEQFF. The DNA for the CDR3 is TGTGCCAGCAGCCAAAGGGCCACGTCTTTCAATGAGCAGTTCTTC.

The V call is TRBV2, the J call TRBJ1-3, with 10 positions matching TRBD1. V was pared by 6 bases and J by 8 bases, with 4 bases of the junction left unmatched. The CDR3 contains 13 residues. The V gene's germline CDR1 is SNHLY and CDR2 FYNNEI. The CDR3 region has the DNA TGTGCCAGCAGCGACAGGGGGCTTGACACCATATATTTT. This sequence encodes CASSDRGLDTIYF.

The rearrangement joins TRBV7-8 to TRBJ2-7; TRBD1 matches at 9 bases. V gave up 5 bases and J gave up 4 bases; unmatched junction bases: 12. Germline CDR1 SGHVS, CDR2 FQNEAQ. This CDR3 region has 16 residues. The CDR3 reads CASSPSPGQGLYEQYF. The CDR3 region has the DNA TGTGCCAGCAGCCCTAGTCCGGGACAGGGATTGTACGAGCAGTACTTC.

The V call is TRBV10-1, the J call TRBJ2-2, with D unresolved. V lost 6 bases and J lost 6, with 11 bases in between. CDR3 length: 13 amino acids. Germline CDR1 reads WNHNN; CDR2 reads SYGVQD (reference sequence). CDR3 nucleotide sequence: TGCGCCAGCAGACCAGACACCGCCGGGGAGCTGTTTTTT. Protein product: CASRPDTAGELFF.

This clone was found a few times. The V and J genes are TRBV11-3 and TRBJ1-2, with TRBD1 matching over 7 bases. This CDR3 spans 15 amino acids. Looked up from germline, CDR1 is SGHNT and CDR2 is YENEEA. V shed 5 bases, J shed 8 bases, and the junction held 14 bases outside the gene matches. This CDR3 is CASSPEKTGVPGYTF. CDR3 DNA: TGTGCCAGCAGCCCGGAGAAAACAGGGGTTCCCGGCTACACCTTC.

This clone was counted only a few times. This rearrangement joins TRBV4-2 to TRBJ2-2; perhaps TRBD2 as D (6 bases). The CDR3 covers 13 residues. Trimming stripped 1 base from V and 6 bases from J, with 6 bases between. Germline CDR1 reads LGHNA; CDR2 reads YNFKEQ. The DNA of the CDR3 is TGTGCCAGCAGCCAAGGGGAGGCCGGGGAGCTGTTTTTT. As protein: CASSQGEAGELFF.

This clone appeared once. The chain links TRBV7-9 to TRBJ2-1; the D gene is possibly TRBD1 (5 bases). CDR3 length equals 14 residues. Trimming cost V 5 bases and J 7 bases, with 15 bases left between them. Germline-derived CDR1 and CDR2 are SEHNR and FQNEAQ (reference sequence). In nucleotides, the CDR3 is TGTGCCAGCAGCCGAAAGGGGCCTCGAAATGAGCAGTTCTTC. This encodes CASSRKGPRNEQFF.

Here the CDR3 DNA reads TGCAGCGTTGACAGGAACTATGGCTACACCTTC. Translating it yields CSVDRNYGYTF. The chain combines TRBV29-1 with TRBJ1-2; no definite D call. CDR1 and CDR2 from the germline V gene are SQVTM and ANQGSEA. The V gene lost 3 bases and the J gene lost 2 bases, with 4 bases spanning the gap. This CDR3 contains 11 residues. The whole variable domain, remainder taken from reference TRBV29-1 and TRBJ1-2, is SAVISQKPSRDICQRGTSLTIQCQVDSQVTMMFWYRQQPGQSLTLIATANQGSEATYESGFVIDKFPISRPNLTFSTLTVSNMSPEDSSIYLCSVDRNYGYTFGSGTRLTVV.

V usage is TRBV7-9 and J usage is TRBJ1-2, with TRBD1 matching over 11 bases. This CDR3 contains 14 residues. Germline V gene lookup returns CDR1 SEHNR and CDR2 FQNEAQ (reference sequence). V lost 5 bases and J lost 4; bases outside the gene matches: 3. Here the CDR3 DNA reads TGTGCCAGCAGCGCGGGGACAGGGGGCTATGGCTACACCTTC. Its protein is CASSAGTGGYGYTF.

This sequence joins TRBV18 and TRBJ2-6; 9 bases align to TRBD1. The CDR3 sequence is 18 residues long. In germline, CDR1 is KGHSH, CDR2 LQKENI. Unmatched junction bases numbered 10, after V lost 6 bases and J lost 1 base. CDR3 nucleotides: TGTGCCAGCTCGCCCACAGGGGGCACCAGGTCTGGGGCCAACGTCCTGACTTTC. Amino acid sequence: CASSPTGGTRSGANVLTF.

This chain connects TRBV9 to TRBJ2-1; 10 bases map to TRBD2. Germline V gene sequence: CDR1 SGDLS, CDR2 YYNGEE. V was clipped by 4 bases and J by 8 bases; unmatched bases: 9. This CDR3 comprises 15 residues. This CDR3 reads CASSPSSGSLDEQFF. Here the CDR3 DNA reads TGTGCCAGCAGCCCCTCTAGCGGGAGTCTCGATGAGCAGTTCTTC.

This clone turned up a few times. This rearrangement joins TRBV7-3 to TRBJ1-2; perhaps TRBD1 as D (5 bases). With 2 bases removed from V and 6 bases from J, the gap between germline ends came to 13 bases. Germline assignment: CDR1 SGHTA and CDR2 FQGTGA. This CDR3 contains 14 residues. This CDR3 is CASSLSGNADGYTF. CDR3 nucleotide sequence: TGTGCCAGCAGCTTATCAGGGAATGCGGATGGCTACACCTTC.

In this sample, this clone turned up once. V gene TRBV5-1 combines with J gene TRBJ1-5; D not resolved. CDR3 size: 13 residues. Trimming pared 4 bases from V and 5 bases from J, leaving 10 bases between. Germline assignment: CDR1 SGHRS and CDR2 YFSETQ. CDR3 residues: CASSRRGDQPQHF. The CDR3, as DNA: TGCGCCAGCAGCAGGCGGGGTGATCAGCCCCAGCATTTT.

The V gene is TRBV4-2, the J gene TRBJ2-3; D remains ambiguous. The CDR3 runs 16 residues. Germline V gives CDR1 LGHNA, CDR2 YNFKEQ. The V and J ends lost 2 bases and 6 bases respectively, with 18 bases between them. Written as DNA, the CDR3 is TGTGCCAGCAGCCAAAACCCGGATCTCCCCTCGGATACGCAGTATTTT. This encodes CASSQNPDLPSDTQYF.

The V call is TRBV30, the J call TRBJ1-1, with D hard to call. Germline-derived CDR1 and CDR2 are GTSNPN and SVGIG (reference sequence). V was trimmed by 2 bases and J by 5 bases, leaving 6 bases between them. The CDR3 is 11 amino acids. CDR3 DNA: TGTGCCTGGAGTCCTTTAACTGAAGCTTTCTTT. Encoded protein: CAWSPLTEAFF.